This note documents a single T cell receptor (beta chain) sequence. Its antigen is not known. The sample originates from a study of cytomegalovirus exposure and HLA in healthy donors. General study results and limits: When analyzed later, the rates of TCR association showed variation by HLA locus, with DRB1 the most and HLA-C the fewest. Later on, an analysis tied 15,000 to 20,000 TCR beta sequences to HLA alleles at 0.05 false discovery rate. The number of N-insertions in an Asian-associated ancestry cluster was reportedly below the roughly 620-donor mean in a later analysis.

Vbeta (60) and Jbeta (13) primers were used in the PCR. Method: immunoSEQ multiplex PCR; TCRdb's copy keeps in-frame clones and lacks some. The table has 150,000 to 200,000 clones, about 73% seen once. Sample: PBMCs. This receptor was identified in a woman in her forties or fifties in good health and CMV-seropositive.

This CDR3 reads CASNNREGGYTF. Here the CDR3 DNA reads TGTGCCAGCAATAACAGGGAGGGTGGCTACACCTTC. The V gene is TRBV2, the J gene TRBJ1-2; maybe TRBD1 (6 bases). The CDR3 contains 12 residues. Germline CDR1 SNHLY, CDR2 FYNNEI. The V end lost 7 bases, the J end lost 7 bases, and 13 bases lay between the germline ends.